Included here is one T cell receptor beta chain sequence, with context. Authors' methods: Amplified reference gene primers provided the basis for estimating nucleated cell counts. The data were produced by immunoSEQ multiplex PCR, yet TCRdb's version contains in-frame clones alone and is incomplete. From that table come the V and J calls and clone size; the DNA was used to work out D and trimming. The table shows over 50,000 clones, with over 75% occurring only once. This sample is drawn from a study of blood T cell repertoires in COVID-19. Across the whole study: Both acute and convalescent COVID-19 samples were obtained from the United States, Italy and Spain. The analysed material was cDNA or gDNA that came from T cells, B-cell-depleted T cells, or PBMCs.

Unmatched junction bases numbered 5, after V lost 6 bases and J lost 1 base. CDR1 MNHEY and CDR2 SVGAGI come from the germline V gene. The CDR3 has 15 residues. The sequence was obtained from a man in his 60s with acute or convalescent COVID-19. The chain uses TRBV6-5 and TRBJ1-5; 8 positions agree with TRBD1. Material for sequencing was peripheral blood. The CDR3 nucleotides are TGTGCCAGCAGGGCCGACAGGGGAAGCAATCAGCCCCAGCATTTT. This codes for CASRADRGSNQPQHF.